The T cell receptor beta chain under discussion was sequenced for a study of Tregs in tolerant kidney transplant recipients. V was pared by 4 bases and J by 4 bases, with 14 bases between. This CDR3 contains 15 residues. CDR1 is SGHRS, CDR2 YFSETQ, per germline. Libraries were prepared by immunoSEQ multiplex PCR; TCRdb keeps only in-frame clonotypes and omits some of them. The sample has more than 90,000 clones, about 90% seen once. This sequence joins TRBV5-1 and TRBJ1-4; maybe TRBD1 (5 bases). The sequence was obtained from a human donor in good health. Sequencing input: CD4+ T cells from blood. This chain's CDR3 is CASSPQGTGNEKLFF. The DNA of the CDR3 is TGCGCCAGCAGCCCGCAGGGTACCGGTAATGAAAAACTGTTTTTT.